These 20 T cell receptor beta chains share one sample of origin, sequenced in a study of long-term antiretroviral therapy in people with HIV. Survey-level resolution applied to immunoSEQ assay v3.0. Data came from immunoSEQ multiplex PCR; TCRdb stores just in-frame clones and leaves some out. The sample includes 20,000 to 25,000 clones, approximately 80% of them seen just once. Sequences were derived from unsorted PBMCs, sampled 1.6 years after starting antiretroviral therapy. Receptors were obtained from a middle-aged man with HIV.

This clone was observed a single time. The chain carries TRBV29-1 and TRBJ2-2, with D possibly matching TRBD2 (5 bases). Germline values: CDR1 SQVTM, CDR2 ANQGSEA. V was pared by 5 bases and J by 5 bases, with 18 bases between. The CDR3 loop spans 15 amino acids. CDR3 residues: CSVSLAEVGTGELFF. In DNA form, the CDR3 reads TGCAGCGTTTCCTTGGCGGAGGTGGGAACCGGGGAGCTGTTTTTT.

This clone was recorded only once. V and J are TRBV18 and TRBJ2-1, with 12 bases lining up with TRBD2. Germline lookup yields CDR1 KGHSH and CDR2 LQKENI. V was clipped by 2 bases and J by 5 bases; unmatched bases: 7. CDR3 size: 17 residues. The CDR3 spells CASSPETSGRTDNEQFF. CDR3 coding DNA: TGTGCCAGCTCACCAGAGACTAGCGGGAGAACAGACAATGAGCAGTTCTTC.

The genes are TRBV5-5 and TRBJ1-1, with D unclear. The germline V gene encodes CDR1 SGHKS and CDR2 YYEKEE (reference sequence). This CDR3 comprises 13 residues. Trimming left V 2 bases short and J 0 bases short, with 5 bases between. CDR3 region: CASSLALNTEAFF. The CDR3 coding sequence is TGTGCCAGCAGCTTAGCGTTGAACACTGAAGCTTTCTTT.

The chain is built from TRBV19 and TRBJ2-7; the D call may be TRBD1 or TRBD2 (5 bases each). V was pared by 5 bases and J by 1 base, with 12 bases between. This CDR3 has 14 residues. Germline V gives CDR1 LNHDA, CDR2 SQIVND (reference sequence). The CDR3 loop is CASSLGTGSYEQYF. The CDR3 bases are TGTGCCAGTAGTCTGGGGACGGGTTCCTACGAGCAGTACTTC.

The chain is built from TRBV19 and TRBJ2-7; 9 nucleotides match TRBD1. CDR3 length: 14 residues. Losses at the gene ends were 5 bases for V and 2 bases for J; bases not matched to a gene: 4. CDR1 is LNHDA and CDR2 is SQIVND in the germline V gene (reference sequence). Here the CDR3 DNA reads TGTGCCAGTAGTGGCCGGGACAGGGCCTACGAGCAGTACTTC. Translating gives CASSGRDRAYEQYF.

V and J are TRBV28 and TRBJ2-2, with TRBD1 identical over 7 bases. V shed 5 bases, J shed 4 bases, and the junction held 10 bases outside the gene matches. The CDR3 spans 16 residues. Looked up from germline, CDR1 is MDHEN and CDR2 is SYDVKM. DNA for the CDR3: TGTGCCAGCAGTCGGTCAGACAGGGTTGCCACCGGGGAGCTGTTTTTT. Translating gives CASSRSDRVATGELFF.

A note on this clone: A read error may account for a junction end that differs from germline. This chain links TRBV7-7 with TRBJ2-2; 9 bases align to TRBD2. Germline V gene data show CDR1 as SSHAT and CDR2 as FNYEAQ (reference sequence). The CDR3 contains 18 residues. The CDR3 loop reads CASSPALLAGDGSGELFF. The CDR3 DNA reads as TGTGCTAGCAGCCCAGCACTGTTAGCGGGAGATGGCTCCGGGGAGCTGTTTTTT. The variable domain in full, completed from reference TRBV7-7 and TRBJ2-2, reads GAGVSQSPRYKVTKRGQDVTLRCDPISSHATLYWYQQALGQGPEFLTYFNYEAQPDKSGLPSDRFSAERPEGSISTLTIQRTEQRDSAMYRCASSPALLAGDGSGELFFGEGSRLTVL.

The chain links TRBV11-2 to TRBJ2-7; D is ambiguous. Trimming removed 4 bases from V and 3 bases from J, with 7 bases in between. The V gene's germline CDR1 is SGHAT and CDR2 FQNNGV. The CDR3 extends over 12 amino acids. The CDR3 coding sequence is TGTGCCAGCAGCTCCGAGAACTACGAGCAGTACTTC. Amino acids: CASSSENYEQYF.

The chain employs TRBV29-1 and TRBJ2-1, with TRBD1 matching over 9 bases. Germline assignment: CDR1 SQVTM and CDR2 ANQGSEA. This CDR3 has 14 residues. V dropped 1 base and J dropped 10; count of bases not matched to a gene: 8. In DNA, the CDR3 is TGCAGCGTTGAAGGAGGGGACAGGGTGTCCGAGCAGTTCTTC. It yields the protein CSVEGGDRVSEQFF.

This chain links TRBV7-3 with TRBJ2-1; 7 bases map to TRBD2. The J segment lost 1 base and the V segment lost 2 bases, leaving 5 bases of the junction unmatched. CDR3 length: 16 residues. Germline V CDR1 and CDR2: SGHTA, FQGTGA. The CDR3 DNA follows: TGTGCCAGCAGCTTAGGAGCGGGGATATCCTACAATGAGCAGTTCTTC. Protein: CASSLGAGISYNEQFF.

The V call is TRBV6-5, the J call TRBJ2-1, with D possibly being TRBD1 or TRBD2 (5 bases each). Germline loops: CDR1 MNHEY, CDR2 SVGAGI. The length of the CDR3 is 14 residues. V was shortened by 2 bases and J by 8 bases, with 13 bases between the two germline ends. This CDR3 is CASSYAVQGDEQFF. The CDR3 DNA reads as TGTGCCAGCAGTTACGCGGTCCAGGGAGATGAGCAGTTCTTC.

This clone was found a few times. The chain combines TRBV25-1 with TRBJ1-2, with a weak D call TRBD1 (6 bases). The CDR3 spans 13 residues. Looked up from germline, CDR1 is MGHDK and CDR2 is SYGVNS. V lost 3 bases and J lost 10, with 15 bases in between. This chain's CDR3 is CASSEMGTMAYTF. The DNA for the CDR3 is TGTGCCAGCAGTGAGATGGGGACAATGGCCTACACCTTC.

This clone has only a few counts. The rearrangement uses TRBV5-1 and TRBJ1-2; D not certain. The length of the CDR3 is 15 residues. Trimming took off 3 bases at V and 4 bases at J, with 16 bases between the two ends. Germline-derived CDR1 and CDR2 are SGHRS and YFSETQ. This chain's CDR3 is CASSWADGEAYGYTF. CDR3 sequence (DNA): TGCGCCAGCAGCTGGGCGGATGGGGAGGCCTATGGCTACACCTTC.

CDR3 region: CASSITPNTEAFF. CDR3 sequence (DNA): TGTGCCAGCAGCATCACACCGAACACTGAAGCTTTCTTT. This rearrangement joins TRBV5-8 to TRBJ1-1; D gene ambiguous. This CDR3 has 13 residues. Germline CDR1 reads SGHTS; CDR2 reads YDEGEE. V lost 4 bases to trimming and J lost 1 base, with 8 bases between them.

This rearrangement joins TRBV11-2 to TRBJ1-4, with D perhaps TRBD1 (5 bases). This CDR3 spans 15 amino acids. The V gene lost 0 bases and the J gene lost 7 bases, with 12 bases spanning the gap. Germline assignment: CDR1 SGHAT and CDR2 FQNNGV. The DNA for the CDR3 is TGTGCCAGCAGCTTAGAAAGGGGTGCCGTTGAAAAACTGTTTTTT. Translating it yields CASSLERGAVEKLFF.

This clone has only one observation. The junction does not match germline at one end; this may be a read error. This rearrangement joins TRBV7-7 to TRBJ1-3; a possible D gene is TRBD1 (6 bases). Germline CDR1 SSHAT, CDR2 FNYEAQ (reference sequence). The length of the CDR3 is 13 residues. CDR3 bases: TGTGCTAGCAGCTCCGGGACAGGAAACACCATATATTTT. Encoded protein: CASSSGTGNTIYF.

DNA of the CDR3: TGTGCCAGCAGCTACCCGCGGGACAGTCCTGCCACGAGCACAGATACGCAGTATTTT. It translates to CASSYPRDSPATSTDTQYF. The chain employs TRBV7-8 and TRBJ2-3; perhaps TRBD1 as D (7 bases). Germline CDR1 and CDR2: SGHVS and FQNEAQ. The CDR3 loop spans 19 amino acids. Trimming cost V 4 bases and J 0 bases, with 23 bases left between them.

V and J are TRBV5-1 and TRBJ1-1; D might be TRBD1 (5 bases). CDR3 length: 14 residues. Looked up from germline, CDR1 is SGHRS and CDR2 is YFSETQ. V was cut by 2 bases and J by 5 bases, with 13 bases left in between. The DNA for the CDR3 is TGCGCCAGCAGCTTAATGGCAGGGAGAACTGAAGCTTTCTTT. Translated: CASSLMAGRTEAFF.

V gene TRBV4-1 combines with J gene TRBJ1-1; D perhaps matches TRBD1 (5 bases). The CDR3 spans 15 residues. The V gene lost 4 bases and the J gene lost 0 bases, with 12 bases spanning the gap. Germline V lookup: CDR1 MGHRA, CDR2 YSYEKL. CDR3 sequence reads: CASSRGTVMNTEAFF. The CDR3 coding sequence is TGCGCCAGCAGCCGGGGGACTGTAATGAACACTGAAGCTTTCTTT.

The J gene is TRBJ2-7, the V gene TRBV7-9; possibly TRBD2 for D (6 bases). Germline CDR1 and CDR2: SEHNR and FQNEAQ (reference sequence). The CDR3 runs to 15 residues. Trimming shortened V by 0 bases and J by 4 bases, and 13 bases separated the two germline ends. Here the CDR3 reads CASSLAGTGKYEQYF. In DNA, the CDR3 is TGTGCCAGCAGCTTAGCAGGGACTGGTAAATACGAGCAGTACTTC.